This T cell receptor (beta chain) is drawn from a study of blood T cells in healthy people across ages. Findings of the study overall: Possibly confounding the expanded clonotype changes was the fact that donor CMV status was unknown.

The CDR3 covers 15 residues. J lost 1 base, V lost 3 bases, and 3 bases had no gene match. The germline gives CDR1 KGHDR, CDR2 SFDVKD. Concerning this clonotype: Its antigen is unknown.

Caucasian individuals from Russia who were healthy and aged 6 to 90 acted as donors. Primed by a sample-barcoded 5' primer and a J-beta primer mix, a second PCR proceeded for roughly 6 to 12 cycles. TCRdb reprocessed the 5' RACE reads via MiXCR and lists one record per CDR3 protein. The data contain 1.5 million to 2 million distinct CDR3 sequences, 40% to 55% of them seen just once; the ten biggest clones take up 2.1%. This receptor was obtained from a woman aged 40 to 50 in good health. The V and J genes are TRBV24-1 and TRBJ2-5; 8 bases align to TRBD1. The sequencing input was blood. The CDR3 spells CATSDGGTGQETQYF. Written as DNA, the CDR3 is TGTGCCACCAGTGATGGCGGGACAGGCCAAGAGACCCAGTACTTC.